The next 3 T cell receptor beta chains were all read from a single sample in a study of OX40 agonist ivuxolimab in advanced cancers. The protocol was immunoSEQ multiplex PCR, while the TCRdb copy is restricted to in-frame clones and leaves out a portion. In the table there are about 46,000 clones, around nine tenths of which are singletons. The source material was CD4+ or CD8+ T cells sorted from blood, sampled in a trial of the OX40 agonist ivuxolimab. The receptors stem from an adult with an advanced solid tumor such as melanoma, head and neck, liver or kidney cancer.

By share of the sample, this clone is medium-sized. The J gene is TRBJ2-3, the V gene TRBV15; TRBD2 agrees at 10 bases. Germline lookup yields CDR1 LNHNV and CDR2 YYDKDF (reference sequence). There are 18 residues in the CDR3. V lost 0 bases and J lost 5; bases outside the gene matches: 11. This CDR3 is CATSRDTLAGAEGDTQYF. CDR3 nucleotides: TGTGCCACCAGCAGAGATACGCTAGCGGGAGCCGAGGGAGATACGCAGTATTTT.

The chain joins TRBV19 to TRBJ1-1, with 8 nucleotides matching TRBD1. CDR3 size: 13 residues. The V gene's germline CDR1 is LNHDA and CDR2 SQIVND (reference sequence). The junction had 9 bases not matched to a gene; V was cut back by 4 bases and J by 11 bases. CDR3 amino acids: CASSNRDRRVAFF. Written as DNA, the CDR3 is TGTGCCAGTAGTAACCGGGACAGGAGAGTTGCTTTCTTT. Combining the CDR3 with reference TRBV19 and TRBJ1-1 gives the whole variable domain DGGITQSPKYLFRKEGQNVTLSCEQNLNHDAMYWYRQDPGQGLRLIYYSQIVNDFQKGDIAEGYSVSREKKESFPLTVTSAQKNPTAFYLCASSNRDRRVAFFGQGTRLTVV.

This clone was seen a single time. V gene TRBV6-1 combines with J gene TRBJ2-3; perhaps TRBD1 as D (6 bases). CDR1 and CDR2 from the germline V gene are MNHNS and SASEGT. Trimming removed 4 bases from V and 1 base from J, with 12 bases in between. The CDR3 extends over 15 amino acids. Here the CDR3 reads CASSASSGGTDTQYF. The CDR3 bases are TGTGCCAGCAGTGCGTCATCAGGGGGCACAGATACGCAGTATTTT.